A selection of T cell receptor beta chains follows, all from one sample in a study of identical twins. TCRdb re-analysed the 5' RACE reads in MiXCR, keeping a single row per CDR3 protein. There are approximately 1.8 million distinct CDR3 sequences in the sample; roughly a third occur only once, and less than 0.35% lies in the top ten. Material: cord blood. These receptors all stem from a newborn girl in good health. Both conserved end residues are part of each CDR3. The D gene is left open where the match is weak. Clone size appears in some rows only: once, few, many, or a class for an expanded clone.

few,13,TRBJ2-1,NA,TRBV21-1,TGTGCCAGCAGCATGGGACTAGCTGGTGAGCAGTTCTTC,CASSMGLAGEQFF
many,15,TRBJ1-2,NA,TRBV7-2,TGTGCCAGCAGTTTGCGGCAGGGAGCTAACTATGGCTACACCTTC,CASSLRQGANYGYTF
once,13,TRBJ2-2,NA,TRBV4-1,TGCGCCAGCAGCCAAGATAATTTTGGGGAGCTGTTTTTT,CASSQDNFGELFF
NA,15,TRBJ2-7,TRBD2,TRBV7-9,TGTGCCAGCAGCTTACTGGGGACTAATCTATACGAGCAGTACTTC,CASSLLGTNLYEQYF
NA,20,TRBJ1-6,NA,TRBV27,TGTGCCAGCAGTTTATCAATCTGGAACGGTGGATGGCAGGATAATTCACCCCTCCACTTT,CASSLSIWNGGWQDNSPLHF
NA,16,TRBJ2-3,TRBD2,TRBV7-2,TGTGCCAGCAGCCGGGGACTAGCGGGCGGCGCAGATACGCAGTATTTT,CASSRGLAGGADTQYF
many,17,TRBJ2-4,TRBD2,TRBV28,TGTGCCAGCAGTTTACCTAGCCTAAGTAGCGGGAGCGGCATTCAGTACTTC,CASSLPSLSSGSGIQYF
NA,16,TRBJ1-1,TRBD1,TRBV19,TGTGCCAGTAGGCCGCTGGACAGGGGCATGAACACTGAAGCTTTCTTT,CASRPLDRGMNTEAFF
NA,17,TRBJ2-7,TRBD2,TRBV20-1,TGCAGTGCTAGAGGACTAGCGGGAGTCGTAGACCCCTACGAGCAGTACTTC,CSARGLAGVVDPYEQYF
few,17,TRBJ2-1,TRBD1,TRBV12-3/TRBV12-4,TGTGCCAGCAGTTTAATTCGGACAGGGGTGAGATACAATGAGCAGTTCTTC,CASSLIRTGVRYNEQFF
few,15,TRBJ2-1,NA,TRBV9,TGTGCCAGCAGCGTAGTAACGGGGGCCGGCAATGAGCAGTTCTTC,CASSVVTGAGNEQFF
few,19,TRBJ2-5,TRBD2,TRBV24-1,TGTGCCACCAGTGATTTCTCAAGGACTAGCCGCCGGTACCAAGAGACCCAGTACTTC,CATSDFSRTSRRYQETQYF
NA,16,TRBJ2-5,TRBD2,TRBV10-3,TGTGCCATCAGTGAGCCTAGCGGGGGACCAGGAGAGACCCAGTACTTC,CAISEPSGGPGETQYF
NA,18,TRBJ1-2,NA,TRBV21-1,TGTGCCAGCAGCAAAGAAAGAGTTTGGCAGGGGGCATACTATGGCTACACCTTC,CASSKERVWQGAYYGYTF
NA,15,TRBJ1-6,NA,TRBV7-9,TGTGCCAGCAGCTTTGGCAGGGATGGCAATTCACCCCTCCACTTT,CASSFGRDGNSPLHF
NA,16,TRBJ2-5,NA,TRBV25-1,TGTGCCAGCAGTGAACGGGGGACAGAAGTTCAAGAGACCCAGTACTTC,CASSERGTEVQETQYF
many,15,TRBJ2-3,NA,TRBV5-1,TGCGCCAGCAGCATCAGGGACCCTAGCACAGATACGCAGTATTTT,CASSIRDPSTDTQYF
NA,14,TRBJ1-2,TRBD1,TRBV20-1,TGCAGTGCAGCCAGGAGACAGGGAAAAGATGGCTACACCTTC,CSAARRQGKDGYTF
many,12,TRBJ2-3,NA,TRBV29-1,TGCAGCGTTGATGAGGGCACAGATACGCAGTATTTT,CSVDEGTDTQYF
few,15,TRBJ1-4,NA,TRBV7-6,TGTGCCAGCAGCTTCAGTCAGGGCTTGGGGGAAAAACTGTTTTTT,CASSFSQGLGEKLFF
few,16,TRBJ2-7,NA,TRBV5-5,TGTGCCAGCAGCTTGAAAACTGGGGACACCTCCTACGAGCAGTACTTC,CASSLKTGDTSYEQYF
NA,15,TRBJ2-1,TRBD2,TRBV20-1,TGCAGTGCTAGGGACACTAGCGGGAGCGACAATGAGCAGTTCTTC,CSARDTSGSDNEQFF
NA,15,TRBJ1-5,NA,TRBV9,TGTGCCAGCATTCCGGGGCCCAATCCTTCTAAGCCCCAGCATTTT,CASIPGPNPSKPQHF
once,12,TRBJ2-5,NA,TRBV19,TGTGCCAGTAGTATAGAACGGGAGACCCAGTACTTC,CASSIERETQYF
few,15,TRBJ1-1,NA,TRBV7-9,TGTGCCATCAGCTCCCCGGGATCGGACTACCTTTGGGCTTTCTTT,CAISSPGSDYLWAFF
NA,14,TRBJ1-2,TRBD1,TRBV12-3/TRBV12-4,TGTGCCAGCAAAGAGGGGACAGGGAACTATGGCTACACCTTC,CASKEGTGNYGYTF
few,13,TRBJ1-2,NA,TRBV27,TGTGCCAGCAGTGCCCGGGGTACCTATGGCTACACCTTC,CASSARGTYGYTF
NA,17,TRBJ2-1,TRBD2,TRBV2,TGTGCCAATTCGGGACTAGCGGACAGGAACTCCTACAATGAGCAGTTCTTC,CANSGLADRNSYNEQFF
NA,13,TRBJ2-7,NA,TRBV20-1,TGCAGTGCTAGATCGGGGGTCCGGGACGAGCAGTACTTC,CSARSGVRDEQYF
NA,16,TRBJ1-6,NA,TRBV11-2,TGTGCCAGCAGCCGGCGCTGGGGGTGGACTAATTCACCCCTCCACTTT,CASSRRWGWTNSPLHF
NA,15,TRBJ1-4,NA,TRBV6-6,TGTGCCAGCAGTTACGGGAACAGGGAGCGGGAAAAACTGTTTTTT,CASSYGNREREKLFF
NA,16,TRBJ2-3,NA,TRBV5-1,TGCGCCAGCAGCTTGGCTCGACACTCTAGCACAGATACGCAGTATTTT,CASSLARHSSTDTQYF
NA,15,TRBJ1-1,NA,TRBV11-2,TGTGCCAGCAGCTACCAGTACCCCAGGAACACTGAAGCTTTCTTT,CASSYQYPRNTEAFF